This T cell receptor (beta chain) originates from a study of T cell repertoires in cytomegalovirus infection. The CDR3 loop spans 14 amino acids. V was pared by 2 bases and J by 0 bases, with 8 bases between. MiXCR, applied by TCRdb to the reads, yields one record per CDR3 protein. The table lists more than 400,000 distinct CDR3 sequences, around a quarter of them singletons. The chain carries TRBV12-3 or TRBV12-4 and TRBJ2-7; no firm D call. This TCR was sampled from a human donor in good health (CMV status not recorded). Some clones in this sample may be carry-over from other donors' samples. The sequenced material came from PBMCs. Here the CDR3 DNA reads TGTGCCAGCAGTTTACGGCGGAGCTCCTACGAGCAGTACTTC. Protein sequence: CASSLRRSSYEQYF.